A single sample gave rise to the 26 T cell receptor beta chains below, sequenced in a study of Ad26.COV2.S vaccination and SARS-CoV-2 variants. Using immunoSEQ multiplex PCR, the repertoire was profiled, and TCRdb retains in-frame clones only, with some absent. The repertoire holds approximately 480,000 clones, with around 90% as singletons. As to treatment: about 20 received Ad26.COV2.S at low or high dose, single or two shots; a few received placebo; per-sample allocation not given. Repertoires come from day 63 after the first vaccine or placebo injection. Specimen: peripheral blood, collected in a trial of Ad26.COV2.S vaccine versus placebo. Receptors originate from a person aged 18-60 years who received the Ad26.COV2.S COVID-19 vaccine or a placebo.

The V call is TRBV7-2, the J call TRBJ2-7, with D perhaps matching TRBD2 (6 bases). V was trimmed by 5 bases and J by 6 bases, leaving 14 bases between them. The CDR3 has 13 amino acids. Germline CDR1 reads SGHTA; CDR2 reads FQGNSA. The CDR3 nucleotides read TGTGCCAGCAGCCCCGGGGGTGGAGGCGAGCAGTACTTC. This sequence encodes CASSPGGGGEQYF.

J is TRBJ2-7 and V is TRBV28; D is tentatively TRBD1 or TRBD2 (5 bases each). V lost 8 bases and J lost 0, with 5 bases in between. Germline values: CDR1 MDHEN, CDR2 SYDVKM. The CDR3 spans 11 residues. The CDR3 reads CASGGSYEQYF. In DNA, the CDR3 is TGTGCCAGCGGGGGCTCCTACGAGCAGTACTTC.

This sequence joins TRBV14 and TRBJ2-5, with no clear D. CDR1 and CDR2 (germline): SGHDN, FVKESK. The CDR3 contains 11 residues. V was clipped by 2 bases and J by 5 bases, with 3 bases between them. The CDR3 sequence: CASSQYETQYF. The CDR3 DNA sequence: TGTGCCAGCAGCCAATATGAGACCCAGTACTTC.

This clone was recorded only once. The gene calls are TRBV28 and TRBJ1-2; D call uncertain. Trimming removed 6 bases at V and 7 bases at J, with 18 bases between. CDR1 and CDR2 from the germline V gene are MDHEN and SYDVKM. CDR3 length: 14 residues. CDR3 in amino acids: CASSLTANPGGYTF. Here the CDR3 DNA reads TGTGCCAGCAGCTTAACAGCCAACCCGGGTGGCTACACCTTC.

The V call is TRBV30, the J call TRBJ2-2; D not resolved. With 0 bases removed from V and 8 bases from J, the gap between germline ends came to 16 bases. The CDR3 is 15 residues long. Germline assignment: CDR1 GTSNPN and CDR2 SVGIG (reference sequence). In DNA form, the CDR3 reads TGTGCCTGGAGTGTACGGCCCCGCGGTCTTGGGGAGCTGTTTTTT. This encodes CAWSVRPRGLGELFF.

The CDR3 loop is CASSLVLGLSGTEAFF. In DNA form, the CDR3 reads TGTGCCAGCAGCTTAGTTTTAGGACTCTCGGGTACTGAAGCTTTCTTT. This rearrangement joins TRBV7-2 to TRBJ1-1, with D unresolved. Trimming stripped 1 base from V and 5 bases from J, with 17 bases between. This CDR3 comprises 16 residues. Germline CDR1 is SGHTA and CDR2 is FQGNSA. The full variable domain, rest sourced from reference TRBV7-2 and TRBJ1-1, is GAGVSQSPSNKVTEKGKDVELRCDPISGHTALYWYRQSLGQGLEFLIYFQGNSAPDKSGLPSDRFSAERTGGSVSTLTIQRTQQEDSAVYLCASSLVLGLSGTEAFFGQGTRLTVV.

The gene calls are TRBV28 and TRBJ1-2; a possible D gene is TRBD1 (6 bases). V shed 4 bases and J shed 8 bases, with 11 bases lying between them. CDR1 is MDHEN, CDR2 SYDVKM, per germline. This CDR3 comprises 12 residues. The CDR3 coding sequence is TGTGCCAGCAGTTCAGGGGTCGGCGGCTACACCTTC. Translated, it gives CASSSGVGGYTF.

V gene TRBV9 combines with J gene TRBJ1-2, with a weak D call TRBD1 (6 bases). Trimming took 0 bases from V and 3 from J, leaving 12 bases between them. Germline loops: CDR1 SGDLS, CDR2 YYNGEE. The CDR3 runs to 15 residues. CDR3 DNA: TGTGCCAGCAGCGTAGGAGGGGGGCTTGACTATGGCTACACCTTC. Its protein product is CASSVGGGLDYGYTF.

Only one count was recorded for this clone. The chain carries TRBV15 and TRBJ2-1, with D possibly matching TRBD2 (5 bases). This CDR3 is built from 19 residues. The V end lost 0 bases, the J end lost 1 base, and 19 bases lay between the germline ends. Per the germline V gene, CDR1 is LNHNV and CDR2 is YYDKDF (reference sequence). This CDR3 reads CATSRDSEWIGVSYNEQFF. The CDR3 DNA reads as TGTGCCACCAGCAGAGATTCGGAGTGGATCGGGGTTTCCTACAATGAGCAGTTCTTC.

V usage is TRBV9 and J usage is TRBJ2-1; 15 positions agree with TRBD2. There are 17 residues in the CDR3. From germline, CDR1 is SGDLS and CDR2 YYNGEE. With V trimmed by 3 bases and J by 7 bases, 8 bases remained unmatched. This CDR3 is CASSAGLAGGRRNEQFF. CDR3 coding DNA: TGTGCCAGCAGCGCGGGACTAGCGGGAGGCCGGAGAAATGAGCAGTTCTTC.

This clone was counted only a few times. Other DNA sequences in the sample encode the same CDR3. The chain couples TRBV7-8 to TRBJ2-7; a weak D match, TRBD1 (6 bases). This CDR3 is 15 amino acids long. Trimming took off 2 bases at V and 1 base at J, with 12 bases between the two ends. CDR1 SGHVS and CDR2 FQNEAQ come from the germline V gene. The CDR3 DNA reads TGTGCCAGCAGCTTATACCAGGGGCCATCCTACGAGCAGTACTTC. This sequence encodes CASSLYQGPSYEQYF.

This chain connects TRBV7-3 to TRBJ2-6, with D perhaps given as TRBD1 or TRBD2 (6 bases each). The CDR3 has 17 amino acids. The germline gives CDR1 SGHTA, CDR2 FQGTGA. Between the trimmed V and J ends, which lost 5 bases and 2 bases, there was a span of 16 bases. CDR3 sequence (DNA): TGTGCCAGCAGCGCGGGACGGGACAAGGCTGGGGCCAACGTCCTGACTTTC. This encodes CASSAGRDKAGANVLTF.

J is TRBJ1-2 and V is TRBV6-1; D may be TRBD1 (6 bases). The CDR3 runs to 11 residues. Germline CDR1 and CDR2: MNHNS and SASEGT. V was pared by 3 bases and J by 8 bases, with 7 bases between. CDR3 in DNA: TGTGCCAGCAGTGAGACAGGAGGCTACACCTTC. This codes for CASSETGGYTF.

This clone turned up a few times. The CDR3 DNA reads as TGTGCCTGGAGTCGGGGACAGGTCTACGAGCAGTACTTC. The encoded protein is CAWSRGQVYEQYF. V and J are TRBV30 and TRBJ2-7; TRBD1 matches at 8 bases. CDR1 GTSNPN and CDR2 SVGIG come from the germline V gene (reference sequence). The CDR3 contains 13 residues. Germline trimming cut 2 bases from V and 3 bases from J; bases unmatched to any gene: 3.

This chain joins TRBV2 and TRBJ2-1, with 12 bases that match TRBD2. The ends lost 2 bases at V and 8 bases at J; junction bases unmatched: 4. This CDR3 comprises 15 residues. Germline CDR1 and CDR2: SNHLY and FYNNEI. The CDR3 DNA reads as TGTGCCAGCAGTGAAATCCGACTAGCGGGAGATGAGCAGTTCTTC. Its translation is CASSEIRLAGDEQFF.

The V and J genes are TRBV28 and TRBJ2-7; D gene ambiguous. CDR3 length: 12 amino acids. The V gene's germline CDR1 is MDHEN and CDR2 SYDVKM. V lost 5 bases to trimming and J lost 2 bases, with 7 bases between them. The CDR3 nucleotides are TGTGCCAGCAGTATATTTCCCTACGAGCAGTACTTC. It specifies CASSIFPYEQYF.

The chain links TRBV7-2 to TRBJ2-7; the match to TRBD2 covers 10 bases. CDR3 size: 17 residues. Germline V gene data show CDR1 as SGHTA and CDR2 as FQGNSA. The V segment lost 1 base and the J segment 6 bases; nucleotides outside the gene matches: 12. CDR3 bases: TGTGCCAGCAGCTTAGTTCGCGGGGCTAGCGGGAGTCGCGAGCAGTACTTC. It specifies CASSLVRGASGSREQYF.

The chain links TRBV6-2 or TRBV6-3 to TRBJ2-5; 8 nucleotides agree with TRBD2. The CDR3 runs to 14 residues. With V trimmed by 6 bases and J by 1 base, 4 bases remained unmatched. Germline loops: CDR1 MNHEY, CDR2 SVGEGT. The CDR3 coding sequence is TGTGCCAGCAGCCATGGACTAGCCCAAGAGACCCAGTACTTC. Translating it yields CASSHGLAQETQYF.

The chain uses TRBV27 and TRBJ2-1; a weak D match, TRBD2 (6 bases). The CDR3 extends over 16 amino acids. Between the trimmed V and J ends, which lost 4 bases and 0 bases, there was a span of 13 bases. CDR1 is MNHEY and CDR2 is SMNVEV in the germline V gene (reference sequence). In nucleotides, the CDR3 is TGTGCCAGCAGTTCCCTGGGACTGCACTCCTACAATGAGCAGTTCTTC. Protein sequence: CASSSLGLHSYNEQFF.

CDR3 sequence (DNA): TGTGCCAGCAGCTTCGCAGGGGACTACGAGCAGTACTTC. It codes for CASSFAGDYEQYF. This chain joins TRBV7-8 and TRBJ2-7; D possibly corresponds to TRBD1 (6 bases). Trimming shortened V by 3 bases and J by 3 bases, and 9 bases separated the two germline ends. Germline-derived CDR1 and CDR2 are SGHVS and FQNEAQ. The CDR3 is 13 amino acids.

V is TRBV10-2 and J is TRBJ2-7, with 11 bases identical to TRBD2. Per germline, CDR1 WSHSY and CDR2 SAAADI. With V trimmed by 2 bases and J by 9 bases, 6 bases remained unmatched. This CDR3 contains 14 residues. This CDR3 is CASSEVTSGNRQYF. CDR3 DNA: TGCGCCAGCAGTGAGGTGACTAGCGGGAATCGGCAGTACTTC.

This rearrangement joins TRBV6-5 to TRBJ1-6, with D possibly matching TRBD1 (6 bases). Germline V gives CDR1 MNHEY, CDR2 SVGAGI. Trimming took off 6 bases at V and 7 bases at J, with 16 bases between the two ends. The CDR3 covers 15 residues. The CDR3 loop is CASRARGIRNSPLHF. The CDR3 DNA sequence: TGTGCCAGCAGAGCCAGGGGTATAAGGAATTCACCCCTCCACTTT.

V and J are TRBV27 and TRBJ1-4, with 8 bases fitting TRBD1. Trimming cost V 4 bases and J 4 bases; bases outside gene matches: 5. This CDR3 region has 15 residues. CDR1 and CDR2 from the germline V gene are MNHEY and SMNVEV (reference sequence). The CDR3 here is CASSSLGQGNEKLFF. The CDR3 bases are TGTGCCAGCAGTTCGTTAGGACAGGGTAATGAAAAACTGTTTTTT.

In the case of this clone: Other nucleotide sequences from this sample produce the same CDR3. V usage is TRBV7-9 and J usage is TRBJ2-3; D not resolved. Germline CDR1 SEHNR, CDR2 FQNEAQ (reference sequence). There are 11 residues in the CDR3. V was cut by 5 bases and J by 5 bases, with 5 bases left in between. The chain's CDR3 is CASSVGDTQYF. DNA of the CDR3: TGTGCCAGCAGCGTGGGAGATACGCAGTATTTT.

V and J are TRBV7-2 and TRBJ2-1, with D tentatively TRBD2 (6 bases). Germline V gene sequence: CDR1 SGHTA, CDR2 FQGNSA. The CDR3 contains 15 residues. V was pared by 1 base and J by 6 bases, with 13 bases between. The CDR3 sequence: CASSLGLAPFNEQFF. The CDR3, as DNA: TGTGCCAGCAGCTTAGGCCTAGCGCCTTTCAATGAGCAGTTCTTC.

This rearrangement joins TRBV28 to TRBJ1-5; TRBD1 matches at 12 bases. The V segment lost 5 bases and the J segment 5 bases; nucleotides outside the gene matches: 1. CDR3 size: 14 residues. From germline, CDR1 is MDHEN and CDR2 SYDVKM. This chain's CDR3 is CASSGTGGHQPQHF. DNA for the CDR3: TGTGCCAGCAGTGGGACAGGGGGCCATCAGCCCCAGCATTTT.